The 32 T cell receptor beta chains given below trace back to one sample, sequenced in a study of blood T cells in healthy people across ages (dated by TCRdb to between 2015 and 2016). Library construction relied on 5' RACE. Instrument used: Illumina HiSeq 2500. The second PCR ran for roughly 7 to 11 cycles and used a J-beta primer mix along with a sample-barcoded 5' primer. TCRdb cleaned the public reads at Q25 with fastp, built clones with MiXCR and kept in-frame beta chains. Rows are combined by CDR3 protein, so each entry shows the most common genes and DNA. For this sample the table gives about 1.6 million distinct CDR3 sequences, of which about 32% were detected only once. The ten most abundant clones make up 10% to 12% of the sample. The specimen sequenced was blood. The receptors shown here come from a woman younger than 45 in good health.

V is TRBV12-3 or TRBV12-4 and J is TRBJ2-7; 10 bases map to TRBD1. With V trimmed by 4 bases and J by 6 bases, 6 bases remained unmatched. The CDR3 is 14 amino acids. CDR3 in DNA: TGTGCCAGCAGTTCGGGGAGGACAGGGGGCGAGCAGTACTTC. Residues: CASSSGRTGGEQYF.

This clonotype was detected only a few times. The CDR3 sequence is CAWSKDRGPNYGYTF. In DNA, the CDR3 is TGTGCCTGGAGTAAGGACAGGGGGCCGAACTATGGCTACACCTTC. The rearrangement links TRBV30 to TRBJ1-2; TRBD1 matches 11 bases. J gave up 2 bases and V 2 bases, and 4 bases lay outside the gene matches. Germline values: CDR1 GTSNPN, CDR2 SVGIG (reference sequence). The CDR3 covers 15 residues.

V is TRBV20-1 and J is TRBJ2-3, with TRBD1 identical over 8 bases. The CDR3 loop spans 14 amino acids. The J segment lost 5 bases and the V segment lost 6 bases, leaving 10 bases of the junction unmatched. In germline, CDR1 is DFQATT, CDR2 SNEGSKA (reference sequence). The CDR3 nucleotides read TGCAGTGCGCGGAGGGCAGGGGGCGTAGATACGCAGTATTTT. Translating it yields CSARRAGGVDTQYF.

The chain has TRBV7-9 and TRBJ2-1; maybe TRBD1 (5 bases). The germline V and J ends were trimmed by 4 bases and 5 bases, with 18 bases remaining between them. The CDR3 covers 16 residues. In germline, CDR1 is SEHNR, CDR2 FQNEAQ (reference sequence). The CDR3 DNA reads TGTGCCAGCAGCTACGCGAGAGGCATCAGGGACAATGAGCAGTTCTTC. Translated, it gives CASSYARGIRDNEQFF.

This clonotype has just a few counts. One end of the junction is discordant with germline, which a read error may explain. CDR3 DNA: TGCGCCCGCAGCCAAGTAGCCGGCACCTACGAGCAGTACTTC. Its protein product is CARSQVAGTYEQYF. The rearrangement uses TRBV4-1 and TRBJ2-7; D unclear. CDR1 is MGHRA and CDR2 is YSYEKL in the germline V gene. The CDR3 covers 14 residues.

This chain joins TRBV5-6 and TRBJ2-5; TRBD1 is a possible D gene (5 bases). The CDR3 runs to 14 residues. Deletions cut 1 base from V and 1 base from J, with 8 bases between. The germline V gene has CDR1 SGHDT and CDR2 YYEEEE. The CDR3 sequence: CASSLYQGQETQYF. In DNA form, the CDR3 reads TGTGCCAGCAGCTTGTACCAGGGCCAAGAGACCCAGTACTTC. Full variable domain (rest looked up from reference TRBV5-6 and TRBJ2-5): DAGVTQSPTHLIKTRGQQVTLRCSPKSGHDTVSWYQQALGQGPQFIFQYYEEEERQRGNFPDRFSGHQFPNYSSELNVNALLLGDSALYLCASSLYQGQETQYFGPGTRLLVL.

The rearrangement uses TRBV19 and TRBJ2-2; no reliable D call. V was clipped by 7 bases and J by 6 bases, with 18 bases between them. The germline V gene encodes CDR1 LNHDA and CDR2 SQIVND (reference sequence). The CDR3 consists of 15 residues. As DNA, the CDR3 is TGTGCCAGTAATGAACGGCCTATCGGTCCCGGGGAGCTGTTTTTT. Translation: CASNERPIGPGELFF.

V and J are TRBV20-1 and TRBJ2-7, with D tentatively TRBD1 or TRBD2 (6 bases each). The CDR3 runs to 17 residues. Trimming removed 3 bases at V and 0 bases at J, with 21 bases between. Germline-derived CDR1 and CDR2 are DFQATT and SNEGSKA (reference sequence). Here the CDR3 reads CSARGRMAGTSSYEQYF. CDR3 nucleotides: TGCAGTGCTAGGGGCCGGATGGCGGGGACAAGCTCCTACGAGCAGTACTTC.

This clonotype was seen more than once but under ten times. The V and J genes are TRBV5-6 and TRBJ2-5; no firm D call. The V end was cut by 2 bases, the J end by 5 bases, with 10 bases between. Germline V CDR1 and CDR2: SGHDT, YYEEEE. The CDR3 sequence is 13 residues long. The CDR3, as DNA: TGTGCCAGCAGCTTAGGCCCGGTGGAGACCCAGTACTTC. The encoded protein is CASSLGPVETQYF.

The chain employs TRBV27 and TRBJ2-1; 8 bases match TRBD1. Germline values: CDR1 MNHEY, CDR2 SMNVEV (reference sequence). V lost 2 bases, J lost 8 bases, and 5 bases stayed unmatched. The CDR3 length is 14 residues. The CDR3 coding sequence is TGTGCCAGCAGTTTACAGGGGGCAATGGATGAGCAGTTCTTC. Protein product: CASSLQGAMDEQFF.

This clonotype was picked up many times. The rearrangement uses TRBV29-1 and TRBJ2-1, with TRBD2 matching over 10 bases. This CDR3 comprises 15 residues. Trimming removed 1 base from V and 2 bases from J; junction bases left unmatched: 2. CDR1 and CDR2 (germline): SQVTM, ANQGSEA. The CDR3 spells CSVEGAGGTYNEQFF. CDR3 sequence (DNA): TGCAGCGTTGAAGGAGCGGGAGGGACCTACAATGAGCAGTTCTTC.

V is TRBV9 and J is TRBJ1-6; D is undetermined. Germline V gene data show CDR1 as SGDLS and CDR2 as YYNGEE. The CDR3 extends over 14 amino acids. Deletions cut 0 bases from V and 4 bases from J, with 5 bases between. CDR3 nucleotides: TGTGCCAGCAGCGTAGGGGCGTATAATTCACCCCTCCACTTT. Its protein product is CASSVGAYNSPLHF.

The genes are TRBV29-1 and TRBJ2-2; the match to TRBD2 covers 12 bases. CDR3 length: 16 amino acids. Germline V gene lookup returns CDR1 SQVTM and CDR2 ANQGSEA. J was trimmed by 5 bases and V by 4 bases; bases with no gene match: 8. The CDR3 is CSVVPSGGATTGELFF. The DNA for the CDR3 is TGCAGCGTTGTGCCTAGCGGGGGGGCCACGACCGGGGAGCTGTTTTTT.

This clonotype was seen a few times. The chain links TRBV21-1 to TRBJ2-5; the table assigns TRBD2, which was not confirmed against the DNA. TRBV21-1 counts as a pseudogene. There are 16 residues in the CDR3. CDR3 region: CASALAGGLNQETQYF. DNA of the CDR3: TGTGCCAGCGCACTAGCGGGGGGGCTAAACCAAGAGACCCAGTACTTC.

This clonotype was seen a single time. The V call is TRBV5-1, the J call TRBJ2-2; D is ambiguous. V dropped 4 bases and J dropped 5 bases, with 15 bases sitting between them. Germline CDR1 is SGHRS and CDR2 is YFSETQ. This CDR3 spans 15 amino acids. The CDR3, as DNA: TGCGCCAGCAGCGCCCACGCTTCGGATACCGGGGAGCTGTTTTTT. Amino acid sequence: CASSAHASDTGELFF.

J is TRBJ2-1 and V is TRBV7-3, with D possibly being TRBD1 or TRBD2 (5 bases each). Trimming removed 3 bases at V and 7 bases at J, with 16 bases between. Germline assignment: CDR1 SGHTA and CDR2 FQGTGA. CDR3 length: 15 residues. Here the CDR3 DNA reads TGTGCCAGCAGCTTCCTAGTGGGGGTTGGGAATGAGCAGTTCTTC. Protein: CASSFLVGVGNEQFF. Drawing the rest from reference TRBV7-3 and TRBJ2-1, the complete variable domain is GAGVSQTPSNKVTEKGKYVELRCDPISGHTALYWYRQSLGQGPEFLIYFQGTGAADDSGLPNDRFFAVRPEGSVSTLKIQRTERGDSAVYLCASSFLVGVGNEQFFGPGTRLTVL.

This chain connects TRBV20-1 to TRBJ2-5; D perhaps matches TRBD2 (5 bases). V was clipped by 3 bases and J by 4 bases, with 12 bases between them. CDR3 length equals 13 residues. Per the germline V gene, CDR1 is DFQATT and CDR2 is SNEGSKA (reference sequence). As DNA, the CDR3 is TGCAGTGCTAGTAAGGAGGCGAGAGAGACCCAGTACTTC. This gives the protein CSASKEARETQYF.

The table lists this clonotype with a few counts. V gene TRBV29-1 combines with J gene TRBJ2-7; D is perhaps TRBD2 (7 bases). V dropped 2 bases and J dropped 5 bases, with 19 bases sitting between them. CDR1 is SQVTM and CDR2 is ANQGSEA in the germline V gene. This CDR3 contains 15 residues. Here the CDR3 DNA reads TGCAGCGTTGAAAGGGGACGGGGGGCGCGGGACGAGCAGTACTTC. Protein sequence: CSVERGRGARDEQYF.

In its sample, this clonotype was seen a few times. This rearrangement joins TRBV2 to TRBJ1-2, with TRBD1 matching over 8 bases. The trim removed 2 bases at V and 7 bases at J, leaving 9 bases unmatched. The CDR3 is 15 amino acids. Germline-derived CDR1 and CDR2 are SNHLY and FYNNEI. The CDR3 loop reads CASSERTGRSSGYTF. The DNA for the CDR3 is TGTGCCAGCAGTGAACGGACAGGGAGGTCTTCTGGCTACACCTTC.

The chain carries TRBV5-5 and TRBJ2-3; TRBD2 matches at 10 bases. This CDR3 is 15 amino acids long. V lost 4 bases to trimming and J lost 4 bases; unmatched junction nucleotides: 6. Germline V CDR1 and CDR2: SGHKS, YYEKEE (reference sequence). DNA of the CDR3: TGTGCCAGCAGCCCTAATGGACTAGCGGCAGATACGCAGTATTTT. Protein sequence: CASSPNGLAADTQYF.

This clonotype was recorded only once. The chain has TRBV30 and TRBJ2-5, with TRBD2 identical over 11 bases. V was pared by 2 bases and J by 4 bases, with 9 bases of the junction left unmatched. The CDR3 consists of 16 residues. Germline values: CDR1 GTSNPN, CDR2 SVGIG (reference sequence). CDR3 DNA sequence: TGTGCCTGGAGTCGGGGGCTAGCGGGGGGTAGAGAGACCCAGTACTTC. Its protein product is CAWSRGLAGGRETQYF.

This clonotype was counted only a few times. The gene calls are TRBV20-1 and TRBJ2-1; perhaps TRBD2 as D (5 bases). The CDR3 totals 18 residues. Germline V lookup: CDR1 DFQATT, CDR2 SNEGSKA (reference sequence). V was shortened by 2 bases and J by 4 bases, with 24 bases between the two germline ends. This CDR3 is CSARHPGKYTSSYNEQFF. DNA of the CDR3: TGCAGTGCTAGACACCCGGGAAAATATACCTCCTCGTACAATGAGCAGTTCTTC.

This CDR3 is CSAPSLTSGEGYNEQFF. For the CDR3, the DNA is TGCAGTGCCCCATCCCTGACTAGCGGGGAGGGATACAATGAGCAGTTCTTC. The V and J genes are TRBV20-1 and TRBJ2-1; TRBD2 agrees at 11 bases. The CDR3 is 17 amino acids. V gave up 6 bases and J gave up 4 bases; unmatched junction bases: 14. Germline V gene sequence: CDR1 DFQATT, CDR2 SNEGSKA (reference sequence).

Only a few counts were recorded for this clonotype. The chain couples TRBV2 to TRBJ1-6, with D hard to call. The CDR3 is 15 amino acids. Trimming took off 7 bases at V and 0 bases at J, with 10 bases between the two ends. From germline, CDR1 is SNHLY and CDR2 FYNNEI. DNA for the CDR3: TGTGCCAGCATCTGGGGTAGCTCCTATAATTCACCCCTCCACTTT. As protein: CASIWGSSYNSPLHF.

There are a few counts of this clonotype. The genes are TRBV7-2 and TRBJ2-7; TRBD1 matches 7 bases. After removal of 5 bases from V and 5 bases from J, the junction contained 12 bases not matched to a gene. The CDR3 length is 15 residues. Germline V gene data show CDR1 as SGHTA and CDR2 as FQGNSA. The CDR3: CASSRTGASFDEQYF. CDR3 in DNA: TGTGCCAGCAGCCGTACAGGGGCCTCCTTTGACGAGCAGTACTTC.

The chain recombines TRBV5-6 with TRBJ2-1, with 14 bases identical to TRBD2. CDR3 size: 15 residues. Germline V lookup: CDR1 SGHDT, CDR2 YYEEEE. V trimming: 3 bases; J trimming: 8 bases; junction bases outside the gene matches: 4. CDR3 sequence: CASSWGTSGRYEQFF. DNA of the CDR3: TGTGCCAGCAGCTGGGGGACTAGCGGGAGATATGAGCAGTTCTTC.

The gene calls are TRBV10-3 and TRBJ2-5, with TRBD2 identical over 14 bases. V lost 0 bases and J lost 3; bases outside the gene matches: 6. The CDR3 has 18 amino acids. Germline values: CDR1 ENHRY, CDR2 SYGVKD. The CDR3 sequence is CAISESMGLAGAKETQYF. DNA for the CDR3: TGTGCCATCAGTGAGTCTATGGGACTAGCGGGGGCCAAAGAGACCCAGTACTTC.

This clonotype was found once. Its ends do not fully match the called genes, so a read error is possible. This chain links TRBV3-1 with TRBJ2-3; 7 bases fit TRBD2. Germline lookup yields CDR1 LGHDT and CDR2 YNNKEL (reference sequence). The CDR3 is 16 residues long. CDR3 coding DNA: TGTGCCAGCAGCGCGACTAGCTCGACTAGCACAGGTACGCAGTATTTT. This sequence encodes CASSATSSTSTGTQYF.

This clonotype was seen ten or more times. A read error may produce the germline difference seen at one junction end. V is TRBV27 and J is TRBJ2-3, with D unresolved. Looked up from germline, CDR1 is MNHEY and CDR2 is SMNVEV (reference sequence). The CDR3 runs to 13 residues. This CDR3 reads CASSFLRTDTQYF. Written as DNA, the CDR3 is TGTGCCAGCAGTTTTCTCCGCACCGATACGCAGTATTTT.

This chain connects TRBV20-1 to TRBJ1-4, with TRBD1 matching 8 bases. J was trimmed by 7 bases and V by 0 bases; bases with no gene match: 7. The CDR3 covers 15 residues. Germline V lookup: CDR1 DFQATT, CDR2 SNEGSKA (reference sequence). CDR3 nucleotide sequence: TGCAGTGCTAGAGATGGACAGGGAGGGGGTGAAAAACTGTTTTTT. Translated, it gives CSARDGQGGGEKLFF.

This chain links TRBV20-1 with TRBJ1-1; a possible D gene is TRBD1 (5 bases). V was shortened by 3 bases and J by 6 bases, with 17 bases between the two germline ends. Germline V gives CDR1 DFQATT, CDR2 SNEGSKA (reference sequence). The CDR3 loop spans 14 amino acids. CDR3 sequence: CSASSQGLFSEAFF. CDR3 in DNA: TGCAGTGCTAGTTCCCAGGGTTTGTTTTCTGAAGCTTTCTTT.

The CDR3 bases are TGTGCTAGTGGTTTGGTTCTAGCGGGGAACACCGGGGAGCTGTTTTTT. Translating gives CASGLVLAGNTGELFF. V is TRBV12-5 and J is TRBJ2-2, with 8 bases lining up with TRBD2. J was trimmed by 1 base and V by 0 bases; bases with no gene match: 1. The CDR3 consists of 16 residues. CDR1 and CDR2 (germline): LGHNT, FRNRAP.